This record looks at one TCR beta chain sequence and its context. It has no known antigen specificity. Within one base of it there is no much larger clone, and no base qualities were kept. This entry comes from a study of blood T cell repertoires in COVID-19 (dated by TCRdb to about 2020). For the wider study: Collaborator samples came from the United States, Italy and Spain and covered acute and convalescent phases of COVID-19. The prospective study material was composed of cDNA or gDNA derived from T cells, B-cell-depleted T cells, or PBMCs. Subjects who had been exposed to COVID-19, were actively infected with it, or had recovered from it provided the deeply sampled blood TCRbeta repertoires that made up the dataset. The repertoires were made available in a free public database intended to serve as a resource for research on the immune response to SARS-CoV-2. Samples came from the ongoing ImmuneRACE study (first 160 participants) plus 1,254 subjects from 6 global collaborators. The sample metadata nearly always contained a de-identified subject ID, COVID-19 status, age in years and sex. Where available, HLA class I and class II types were taken from metadata supplied by the sample provider and were not determined by assay-based typing. Broad study findings and their caveats: Clinical and demographic metadata were provided uncurated, with the amount varying by source and participant.

TCRbeta CDR3 regions were amplified from genomic DNA by means of the immunoSEQ Assay, a bias-controlled multiplex PCR. In the paper's pipeline: The number of nucleated cells in each sample was estimated from the amplification of reference gene primers within the assay. Sequence reads were collapsed and filtered to measure the absolute abundance of every unique TCRbeta CDR3 rearrangement. For each sample, productive Simpson clonality was calculated as the square root of Simpson's diversity index over productive rearrangements. The table comes from immuneACCESS by way of TCRdb, which keeps in-frame sequences with V and J called. Part of the clones is missing from these tables; in studies checked, under half for an unresolved V gene and the rest for unknown reasons. The V and J calls and clone size are taken from that table; D and trimming were inferred from the DNA. The sample table shows 150,000 to 200,000 clones, and around 86% are seen once. The leading ten clones occupy around 8.2% of the sample.

The CDR3 covers 13 residues, taking in both the cysteine and the phenylalanine. Solely the CDR3 DNA is kept, with 39 bases framed from the first base. The germline V gene sets CDR1 to KGHSH and CDR2 to LQKENI. Trimming leaves V shorter by 5 bases and J shorter by 8 bases, with the junction holding 3 bases beyond the gene matches. The collaborating institutions used their own protocols to collect whole blood in K2EDTA tubes. For TCRbeta analysis, collaborators shipped samples as frozen whole blood, isolated PBMCs, or DNA extracted from either of those sample types. The sample was peripheral blood. The chain is made from TRBV18 and TRBJ1-4; 9 nucleotides in the junction match TRBD1. This sequence was found in a man aged 55 to 70 with acute or convalescent COVID-19. Read as DNA, the sequence is TGTGCCAGCTCATCCACAGGGGGCGAAAAACTGTTTTTT. Translation gives CASSSTGGEKLFF.